Listed below are T cell receptor beta chains from one sample, sequenced in a study of blood T cell repertoires in COVID-19. Method: immunoSEQ multiplex PCR; TCRdb's copy keeps in-frame clones and lacks some. This sample has fewer than 350,000 clones, with around 81% found just once. Material: peripheral blood. The source is an older woman with active or convalescent COVID-19. CDR3s include the opening cysteine and the closing phenylalanine or tryptophan. The order of the fields is D gene, V gene, clone size, J gene, CDR3 DNA, CDR3 protein. The D gene is left open where the match is weak. For some rows the clone size is stated as once, few or many, or as a class when expanded; others skip it.

d_gene: NA
v_gene: TRBV12-3/TRBV12-4
abundance: once
j_gene: TRBJ1-1
CDR3nt: TGTGCCAGCAGTTTGGCCAGGGGCACTGAAGCTTTCTTT
CDR3aa: CASSLARGTEAFF

d_gene: TRBD1
v_gene: TRBV10-3
abundance: NA
j_gene: TRBJ1-5
CDR3nt: TGTGCCATCAGTGAGTCGGACAGGGGCAATCAGCCCCAGCATTTT
CDR3aa: CAISESDRGNQPQHF

d_gene: NA
v_gene: TRBV5-4
abundance: NA
j_gene: TRBJ1-1
CDR3nt: TGTGCCAGCAGCTGGGGACACAATGAAGCTTTCTTT
CDR3aa: CASSWGHNEAFF

d_gene: NA
v_gene: TRBV14
abundance: NA
j_gene: TRBJ1-3
CDR3nt: TGTGCCAGCAGCCAGGCTTGGGGACACCCGGACTCTGGAAACACCATATATTTT
CDR3aa: CASSQAWGHPDSGNTIYF

d_gene: TRBD1
v_gene: TRBV6-5
abundance: NA
j_gene: TRBJ1-4
CDR3nt: TGTGCCAGCAGTTACAGGGGGCGGGAAAAACTGTTTTTT
CDR3aa: CASSYRGREKLFF

d_gene: NA
v_gene: TRBV5-3
abundance: NA
j_gene: TRBJ2-7
CDR3nt: TGTGCCAGAAGCTCCGACAGTCCCTACGAGCAGTACTTC
CDR3aa: CARSSDSPYEQYF

d_gene: NA
v_gene: TRBV7-9
abundance: NA
j_gene: TRBJ2-1
CDR3nt: TGTGCCAGCAGCCCCACATTGGTTGAGCAGTTCTTC
CDR3aa: CASSPTLVEQFF

d_gene: NA
v_gene: TRBV6-5
abundance: NA
j_gene: TRBJ1-1
CDR3nt: TGTGCCAGCAGTTACCCCCGGGGAGTAGGGAACACTGAAGCTTTCTTT
CDR3aa: CASSYPRGVGNTEAFF

d_gene: TRBD2
v_gene: TRBV15
abundance: NA
j_gene: TRBJ2-3
CDR3nt: TGTGCCACCAGCAGAGTTCCGCCCGGGGGGGCTTCAGATACGCAGTATTTT
CDR3aa: CATSRVPPGGASDTQYF

d_gene: TRBD2
v_gene: TRBV7-6
abundance: once
j_gene: TRBJ2-1
CDR3nt: TGTGCCAGCAGCTCGGGCGGGGGGGCCCTCGATGAGCAGTTCTTC
CDR3aa: CASSSGGGALDEQFF

d_gene: NA
v_gene: TRBV29-1
abundance: NA
j_gene: TRBJ2-7
CDR3nt: TGCAGCGCCGGGACGGGAGACTCCTACGAGCAGTACTTC
CDR3aa: CSAGTGDSYEQYF

d_gene: TRBD1
v_gene: TRBV9
abundance: NA
j_gene: TRBJ1-6
CDR3nt: TGTGCCAGCAGCGTCTCAGGGGGTAATTCACCCCTCCACTTT
CDR3aa: CASSVSGGNSPLHF